A selection of T cell receptor beta chains follows, all from one sample in a study of identical twins. TCRdb recomputed calls from the 5' RACE reads with MiXCR, one row per CDR3 protein. The sample holds about 690,000 distinct CDR3 sequences, 5.5% to 7.5% seen once. What was sequenced was naive T cells sorted from blood. The receptors here all came from a man aged 18 to 30 in good health. Each CDR3 is given with its conserved first and last residue. The D gene is left open where the match is weak. Clone size is stated in some rows and not others, as once, few, many or a class when expanded.

v_call	j_call	d_call	clone_size	cdr3_aa	cdr3_nt
TRBV29-1	TRBJ2-1	-	-	CSVPRYGAAEQFF	TGCAGCGTCCCCAGATACGGCGCAGCTGAGCAGTTCTTC
TRBV7-3	TRBJ2-1	TRBD2	many	CASSLTSGDRNEQFF	TGTGCCAGCAGCCTGACTAGCGGGGATCGCAATGAGCAGTTCTTC
TRBV20-1	TRBJ1-1	-	many	CSARDGGFTEAFF	TGCAGTGCTAGAGATGGGGGTTTCACTGAAGCTTTCTTT
TRBV4-2	TRBJ1-4	-	-	CASSQDGGGKLFF	TGTGCCAGCAGCCAAGATGGTGGTGGAAAACTGTTTTTT
TRBV20-1	TRBJ2-7	TRBD2	many	CSARLRTSLSYEQYF	TGCAGTGCTAGACTTCGGACTAGTTTATCCTACGAGCAGTACTTC
TRBV4-3	TRBJ1-6	TRBD1	many	CASSQGAGGNSPLHF	TGCGCCAGCAGCCAAGGGGCAGGGGGTAATTCACCCCTCCACTTT
TRBV27	TRBJ1-5	TRBD1	-	CASSVGQGWRDNQPQHF	TGTGCCAGCAGTGTGGGACAGGGGTGGAGAGACAATCAGCCCCAGCATTTT
TRBV20-1	TRBJ2-3	-	many	CSARDKFDGTDTQYF	TGCAGTGCTAGAGATAAATTTGACGGCACAGATACGCAGTATTTT
TRBV5-1	TRBJ2-3	-	many	CASSLVGVSDTQYF	TGCGCCAGCAGCCTTGTCGGGGTGTCAGATACGCAGTATTTT
TRBV6-5	TRBJ2-1	TRBD2	few	CASSWGTSGPSQFF	TGTGCCAGCAGTTGGGGGACTAGCGGGCCCAGTCAGTTCTTC
TRBV5-1	TRBJ2-1	TRBD2	many	CASELGGSSYNEQFF	TGCGCCAGCGAACTCGGGGGGAGCTCCTACAATGAGCAGTTCTTC
TRBV29-1	TRBJ1-1	-	many	CSVSTLMNTEAFF	TGCAGCGTCTCCACGCTCATGAACACTGAAGCTTTCTTT
TRBV5-1	TRBJ2-2	TRBD2	many	CASSLGHRGANTGELFF	TGCGCCAGCAGCCTTGGGCATCGGGGGGCGAACACCGGGGAGCTGTTTTTT
TRBV20-1	TRBJ2-1	-	-	CSAISQGNEQFF	TGCAGTGCTATTTCCCAGGGGAATGAGCAGTTCTTC
TRBV11-2	TRBJ2-7	-	-	CASSLLSGYEQYF	TGTGCCAGCAGCTTATTGTCAGGCTACGAGCAGTACTTC
TRBV5-6	TRBJ2-1	TRBD2	many	CASSLGTSGSF	TGTGCCAGCAGCTTGGGGACTAGCGGGAGCTTC
TRBV30	TRBJ1-1	-	-	CASMWGTEAFF	TGTGCCTCCATGTGGGGCACTGAAGCTTTCTTT
TRBV20-1	TRBJ2-1	-	many	CSPGTSSPQEQFF	TGCAGCCCCGGGACGAGCAGTCCACAGGAGCAGTTCTTC
TRBV6-2/TRBV6-3	TRBJ1-5	-	many	CASSYEGRNNQPQHF	TGTGCCAGCAGTTACGAGGGCCGTAACAATCAGCCCCAGCATTTT
TRBV12-3/TRBV12-4	TRBJ1-1	TRBD1	many	CASSLRRGPEAFF	TGTGCCAGCAGTTTACGCAGGGGGCCTGAAGCTTTCTTT
TRBV6-2/TRBV6-3	TRBJ2-1	-	many	CASSYGYNEQFF	TGTGCCAGCAGTTACGGCTACAATGAGCAGTTCTTC
TRBV9	TRBJ1-2	-	few	CASSVGDSYGYTF	TGTGCCAGCAGCGTAGGAGACAGCTATGGCTACACCTTC
TRBV20-1	TRBJ2-6	-	many	CSAQKPGANVLTF	TGCAGTGCCCAGAAGCCTGGGGCCAACGTCCTGACTTTC
TRBV20-1	TRBJ2-1	TRBD1	many	CSAGGDRGYNEQFF	TGCAGTGCCGGGGGGGACAGGGGCTACAATGAGCAGTTCTTC
TRBV6-1	TRBJ2-5	-	many	CASSKSGTSQETQYF	TGTGCCAGCAGTAAATCCGGGACGTCACAAGAGACCCAGTACTTC
TRBV6-1	TRBJ1-2	TRBD1	few	CASTPRDRLYGYTF	TGTGCCAGCACCCCCAGGGACAGACTCTATGGCTACACCTTC
TRBV6-5	TRBJ2-7	-	few	CASSYGTQTYEQYF	TGTGCCAGCAGTTACGGGACTCAAACCTACGAGCAGTACTTC
TRBV12-3/TRBV12-4	TRBJ2-5	TRBD1	-	CASSLRGQQETQYF	TGTGCCAGCAGTTTGAGGGGACAGCAAGAGACCCAGTACTTC
TRBV20-1	TRBJ2-3	-	few	CSASGADTQYF	TGCAGTGCTAGTGGCGCGGATACGCAGTATTTT
TRBV9	TRBJ2-7	TRBD1	many	CASSASGQGAYEQYF	TGTGCCAGCAGCGCCTCAGGACAGGGGGCCTACGAGCAGTACTTC
TRBV7-9	TRBJ2-7	TRBD1	few	CASSVPRQGTYEQYF	TGTGCCAGCAGCGTGCCTAGACAGGGGACCTACGAGCAGTACTTC
TRBV3-1	TRBJ1-1	TRBD1	-	CASSHAGTDEAFF	TGTGCCAGCAGCCATGCCGGGACAGATGAAGCTTTCTTT
TRBV7-8	TRBJ2-5	-	few	CASSVRVGEARETQYF	TGTGCCAGCAGCGTTAGAGTGGGGGAGGCTAGAGAGACCCAGTACTTC
TRBV20-1	TRBJ1-5	-	few	CSARAARGYQPQHF	TGCAGTGCTAGAGCGGCTCGGGGTTATCAGCCCCAGCATTTT
TRBV7-6	TRBJ2-7	TRBD2	many	CASSLRGPTSGNSYEQYF	TGTGCCAGCAGCTTACGGGGGCCGACTAGCGGGAACTCCTACGAGCAGTACTTC
TRBV12-3/TRBV12-4	TRBJ1-2	-	many	CASSFGSYGYTF	TGTGCCAGCAGTTTTGGTTCCTATGGCTACACCTTC
TRBV27	TRBJ2-7	-	many	CASSLWGQGREQYF	TGTGCCAGCAGTTTATGGGGGCAGGGGAGGGAGCAGTACTTC
TRBV29-1	TRBJ1-5	-	-	CSAYRQMQPQHF	TGCAGCGCATACAGGCAAATGCAGCCCCAGCATTTT
TRBV29-1	TRBJ1-1	-	many	CSVSGTEAFF	TGCAGCGTTTCGGGTACTGAAGCTTTCTTT
TRBV5-1	TRBJ1-1	-	many	CASRNLRSTEAFF	TGCGCCAGCAGGAACCTGCGAAGCACTGAAGCTTTCTTT
TRBV15	TRBJ1-5	-	few	CATSRSSGGAQPQHF	TGTGCCACCAGCAGATCCTCTGGGGGCGCTCAGCCCCAGCATTTT
TRBV7-2	TRBJ2-7	-	few	CASSLAPSETHSYEQYF	TGTGCCAGCAGCTTAGCACCTAGCGAAACCCACTCCTACGAGCAGTACTTC
TRBV5-1	TRBJ1-2	-	few	CASSFGTLSENYGYTF	TGCGCCAGCAGCTTTGGTACGCTCTCGGAAAACTATGGCTACACCTTC
TRBV27	TRBJ2-6	-	-	CASSQEGFWGTGANVLTF	TGTGCCAGCAGTCAAGAGGGGTTTTGGGGCACTGGGGCCAACGTCCTGACTTTC
TRBV12-5	TRBJ2-1	TRBD2	-	CASGLRLAGSSYNEQFF	TGTGCTAGTGGTTTGAGACTAGCGGGAAGCTCCTACAATGAGCAGTTCTTC
TRBV20-1	TRBJ1-4	-	many	CSARYTPSEKLFF	TGCAGTGCAAGATATACTCCTTCTGAAAAACTGTTTTTT
TRBV28	TRBJ1-5	-	many	CASLPAGSNQPQHF	TGTGCCAGCCTCCCCGCAGGGAGCAATCAGCCCCAGCATTTT
TRBV19	TRBJ2-7	TRBD1	-	CASSNWDRANEQYF	TGTGCCAGTAGTAATTGGGACAGGGCCAACGAGCAGTACTTC
TRBV6-1	TRBJ2-5	-	few	CASSPGRGVGETQYF	TGTGCCAGCTCGCCCGGAAGGGGGGTTGGAGAGACCCAGTACTTC
TRBV20-1	TRBJ2-1	TRBD2	many	CSARPSGIKFF	TGCAGTGCTAGACCCAGCGGGATCAAGTTCTTC
TRBV6-5	TRBJ1-1	-	many	CASSYSTRTEAFF	TGTGCCAGCAGTTACTCGACCAGGACTGAAGCTTTCTTT
TRBV11-1	TRBJ2-3	-	many	CASSLFYTDTQYF	TGTGCCAGCAGCTTATTCTACACAGATACGCAGTATTTT
TRBV19	TRBJ2-1	-	-	CASSISLGENEQFF	TGTGCCAGTAGTATCTCCCTAGGGGAGAATGAGCAGTTCTTC
TRBV29-1	TRBJ2-1	-	-	CSAPLRGPDYNEQLF	TGCAGCGCCCCCCTCCGGGGGCCCGATTACAATGAGCAGCTCTTC
TRBV6-1	TRBJ1-5	-	many	CASSANGGNQPQHF	TGTGCCAGCAGCGCTAATGGGGGCAATCAGCCCCAGCATTTT
TRBV2	TRBJ1-1	TRBD1	-	CASRIRGPNEAFF	TGTGCCAGCAGAATAAGGGGGCCCAATGAAGCTTTCTTT
TRBV20-1	TRBJ2-1	TRBD2	many	CSARTRLAGGYEQFF	TGCAGTGCTAGAACTCGACTAGCGGGAGGGTATGAGCAGTTCTTC
TRBV12-3/TRBV12-4	TRBJ1-5	-	many	CASSSRGGADQPQHF	TGTGCCAGCAGTTCGAGGGGAGGGGCGGATCAGCCCCAGCATTTT
TRBV29-1	TRBJ2-5	TRBD1	few	CSAPAWDRAETQYF	TGCAGCGCCCCGGCTTGGGACAGGGCGGAGACCCAGTACTTC